The 14 T cell receptor beta chains given below trace back to one sample, sequenced in a study of T cells in Graves' hyperthyroidism and ophthalmopathy. Amplification targeted TCR beta CDR3 regions from RNA transcripts. The HTBI primer set was used in a first-round RT-PCR of the TCR CDR3. TCRdb re-analysed the multiplex PCR reads in MiXCR, keeping a single row per CDR3 protein. The repertoire consists of under 350,000 distinct CDR3 sequences, with roughly 18% occurring once and the leading ten covering approximately 54%. Sequencing was performed on blood. Receptors originate from a woman aged 45 to 65 with Graves' hyperthyroidism.

The V call is TRBV6-1, the J call TRBJ1-1; D call uncertain. The CDR3 consists of 12 residues. The ends were cut back, 6 bases at V and 6 bases at J, with 11 bases in the middle. Looked up from germline, CDR1 is MNHNS and CDR2 is SASEGT. CDR3 sequence: CASSSPWAEAFF. The CDR3 nucleotides are TGTGCCAGCAGCTCCCCGTGGGCTGAAGCTTTCTTT.

The V and J genes are TRBV28 and TRBJ2-1; D unclear. Between the trimmed V and J ends, which lost 6 bases and 9 bases, there was a span of 24 bases. Per the germline V gene, CDR1 is MDHEN and CDR2 is SYDVKM. The CDR3 totals 16 residues. This CDR3 is CASSSEFRARSSEQFF. CDR3 in DNA: TGTGCCAGCAGCTCAGAATTCCGGGCGCGATCAAGTGAGCAGTTCTTC.

This clonotype has just a few counts. This chain uses TRBV9 with TRBJ1-4, with D unresolved. V was pared by 0 bases and J by 4 bases, with 10 bases between. The V gene's germline CDR1 is SGDLS and CDR2 YYNGEE. This CDR3 contains 15 residues. This chain's CDR3 is CASSVEGRGNEKLFF. CDR3 nucleotides: TGTGCCAGCAGCGTAGAAGGGCGGGGTAATGAAAAACTGTTTTTT.

This clonotype was detected ten times or more. The rearrangement joins TRBV12-3 or TRBV12-4 to TRBJ1-2, with TRBD1 as a possible D gene (6 bases). The CDR3 is 14 residues long. Trimming removed 7 bases from V and 5 bases from J, with 17 bases in between. CDR3 residues: CASTLGGAGYGYTF. The CDR3, as DNA: TGTGCCAGCACCTTGGGGGGGGCAGGTTATGGCTACACCTTC.

This clonotype showed up many times. The V and J genes are TRBV20-1 and TRBJ2-3; 13 bases line up with TRBD2. V gave up 6 bases and J gave up 2 bases; unmatched junction bases: 8. The CDR3 spans 16 residues. Germline V lookup: CDR1 DFQATT, CDR2 SNEGSKA (reference sequence). CDR3 in DNA: TGCAGTGCCAGACCCGGGACTAGCGGGGTCACAGATACGCAGTATTTT. Protein: CSARPGTSGVTDTQYF.

This clonotype was seen more than once but under ten times. J is TRBJ2-1 and V is TRBV10-2, with a possible D match to TRBD1 (5 bases). CDR1 and CDR2 (germline): WSHSY, SAAADI. The CDR3 is made up of 13 amino acids. V was clipped by 0 bases and J by 7 bases, with 7 bases between them. The CDR3 coding sequence is TGCGCCAGCAGTGAGTCGGGGCGGAATGAGCAGTTCTTC. Its protein product is CASSESGRNEQFF.

The genes are TRBV18 and TRBJ1-1; the D is unclear. Germline CDR1 KGHSH, CDR2 LQKENI. There are 14 residues in the CDR3. V was pared by 2 bases and J by 2 bases, with 9 bases between. The CDR3 coding sequence is TGTGCCAGCTCACCATTAGAGATTAACACTGAAGCTTTCTTT. It encodes CASSPLEINTEAFF.

Comment on this clonotype: This may be a read error: a much more frequent sequence differs by one nucleotide. This sequence joins TRBV6-2 or TRBV6-3 and TRBJ1-1; 9 positions agree with TRBD1. This CDR3 has 24 residues. The V and J ends lost 0 bases and 0 bases, in that order; junction bases with no gene match: 26. CDR1 is MNHEY and CDR2 is SVGEGT in the germline V gene. The CDR3 nucleotides are TGTGCCAGCAGTTACTCGAACACACCCGAAATAATGCCGGGACAGGGAAGGCTGAACACTGAAGCTTTCTTT. It codes for CASSYSNTPEIMPGQGRLNTEAFF.

This clonotype was observed a few times. This chain connects TRBV3-1 to TRBJ1-2; D is possibly TRBD1 (5 bases). The CDR3 is made up of 14 amino acids. Trimming cost V 2 bases and J 8 bases, with 15 bases left between them. The germline V gene has CDR1 LGHDT and CDR2 YNNKEL (reference sequence). The CDR3 DNA is TGTGCCAGCAGCCAACGATCTATCAGGGACGGCTACACCTTC. Translating gives CASSQRSIRDGYTF.

Many counts were recorded for this clonotype. The chain carries TRBV3-1 and TRBJ2-3; 7 bases match TRBD1. J lost 5 bases, V lost 5 bases, and 10 bases had no gene match. The CDR3 contains 15 residues. Looked up from germline, CDR1 is LGHDT and CDR2 is YNNKEL (reference sequence). As DNA, the CDR3 is TGTGCCAGCAGCGGGGGAGCGGACAGGATAGATACGCAGTATTTT. Protein sequence: CASSGGADRIDTQYF.

The rearrangement links TRBV6-2 or TRBV6-3 to TRBJ2-4; D not resolved. The CDR3 consists of 15 residues. Trimming took off 0 bases at V and 8 bases at J, with 14 bases between the two ends. CDR1 MNHEY and CDR2 SVGEGT come from the germline V gene. The CDR3 DNA sequence: TGTGCCAGCAGTTACTCGGCGGCTAGTTCTGACATTCAGTACTTC. Its protein is CASSYSAASSDIQYF.

This clonotype was found a few times. The chain carries TRBV4-1 and TRBJ1-1; tentatively, D is TRBD1 (5 bases). The CDR3 length is 14 residues. Germline CDR1 reads MGHRA; CDR2 reads YSYEKL. Trimming stripped 0 bases from V and 1 base from J, with 6 bases between. CDR3 sequence: CASSQDGGNTEAFF. CDR3 DNA sequence: TGCGCCAGCAGCCAAGACGGGGGGAACACTGAAGCTTTCTTT.

This clonotype was seen repeatedly, ten times or more. The J gene is TRBJ2-3, the V gene TRBV5-1; TRBD2 might be the D (5 bases). CDR3 length: 16 residues. Germline CDR1 reads SGHRS; CDR2 reads YFSETQ. V dropped 1 base and J dropped 4 bases, with 16 bases sitting between them. The CDR3 DNA reads TGCGCCAGCAGCTTGCGGGATTCTAGTCGTGCAGATACGCAGTATTTT. This translates into CASSLRDSSRADTQYF.

This clonotype was found many times. This chain links TRBV6-2 or TRBV6-3 with TRBJ2-1; 8 bases are a match to TRBD1. The length of the CDR3 is 14 residues. Germline loops: CDR1 MNHEY, CDR2 SVGEGT. V shed 2 bases, J shed 7 bases, and the junction held 4 bases outside the gene matches. Here the CDR3 DNA reads TGTGCCAGCAGTTACCAGGGGGCGAGGAATGAGCAGTTCTTC. Translation gives CASSYQGARNEQFF.